This is a list of T cell receptor beta chains from one sample in a study of shared T cell receptors in the human thymus. Here immunoSEQ multiplex PCR was the method, and the copy in TCRdb shows in-frame clones only, minus some. This repertoire shows approximately 730,000 clones, 70% to 90% found once; its top ten account for 0.0095% to 0.013%. A further study also used this sample, focusing on human thymus T cells.

The sequencing input was thymocytes. The origin of the receptors is a girl under three years old with a congenital heart defect. The CDR3 runs from the conserved cysteine through the conserved F or W. A D gene is named only where the DNA matches it firmly. Clone size, where shown, is once, few, many, or a class for clones that have expanded.

V gene: TRBV7-3
clone size: NA
D gene: NA
J gene: TRBJ1-1
CDR3 protein: CASSLNGGVANTEAFF
CDR3 DNA: TGTGCCAGCAGCTTAAATGGGGGGGTGGCGAACACTGAAGCTTTCTTT

V gene: TRBV11-1
clone size: NA
D gene: NA
J gene: TRBJ1-2
CDR3 protein: CASSPSDGLGYTF
CDR3 DNA: TGTGCCAGCAGCCCCTCCGACGGGTTAGGCTACACCTTC

V gene: TRBV6-5
clone size: NA
D gene: TRBD1
J gene: TRBJ2-7
CDR3 protein: CASSYRMGQGGYEQYF
CDR3 DNA: TGTGCCAGCAGTTACAGAATGGGACAGGGGGGTTACGAGCAGTACTTC

V gene: TRBV7-6
clone size: NA
D gene: NA
J gene: TRBJ1-4
CDR3 protein: CASSLATENEKLFF
CDR3 DNA: TGTGCCAGCAGCTTAGCGACAGAAAATGAAAAACTGTTTTTT

V gene: TRBV27
clone size: NA
D gene: TRBD2
J gene: TRBJ2-1
CDR3 protein: CASSLYLAGDDNEQFF
CDR3 DNA: TGTGCCAGCAGTTTATATCTAGCGGGGGATGATAATGAGCAGTTCTTC

V gene: TRBV28
clone size: NA
D gene: TRBD1
J gene: TRBJ1-1
CDR3 protein: CASSFQRGTGGIEAFF
CDR3 DNA: TGTGCCAGCAGTTTCCAGCGCGGGACAGGGGGCATTGAAGCTTTCTTT

V gene: TRBV4-3
clone size: NA
D gene: NA
J gene: TRBJ2-6
CDR3 protein: CASSQAPYGFSGANVLTF
CDR3 DNA: TGCGCCAGCAGCCAAGCCCCGTACGGGTTCTCTGGGGCCAACGTCCTGACTTTC

V gene: TRBV5-4
clone size: NA
D gene: NA
J gene: TRBJ2-1
CDR3 protein: CASSLARLGDNEQFF
CDR3 DNA: TGTGCCAGCAGCTTGGCGAGACTAGGGGACAATGAGCAGTTCTTC

V gene: TRBV27
clone size: NA
D gene: NA
J gene: TRBJ1-6
CDR3 protein: CASSLSGGPFFSSYNSPLHF
CDR3 DNA: TGTGCCAGCAGTTTATCGGGGGGGCCTTTCTTCAGCTCCTATAATTCACCCCTCCACTTT

V gene: TRBV9
clone size: NA
D gene: NA
J gene: TRBJ1-5
CDR3 protein: CASSLRGGNQPQHF
CDR3 DNA: TGTGCCAGCAGCCTCAGGGGAGGCAATCAGCCCCAGCATTTT

V gene: TRBV19
clone size: NA
D gene: TRBD1
J gene: TRBJ1-1
CDR3 protein: CASSIEGTGTNTEAFF
CDR3 DNA: TGTGCCAGTAGTATAGAGGGGACAGGGACGAACACTGAAGCTTTCTTT

V gene: TRBV9
clone size: NA
D gene: NA
J gene: TRBJ2-2
CDR3 protein: CASSASSGGGVTGELFF
CDR3 DNA: TGTGCCAGCAGCGCCAGTAGTGGTGGAGGGGTCACCGGGGAGCTGTTTTTT

V gene: TRBV30
clone size: once
D gene: NA
J gene: TRBJ1-4
CDR3 protein: CAWRQGGSTNEKLFF
CDR3 DNA: TGTGCCTGGAGACAGGGAGGGTCCACTAATGAAAAACTGTTTTTT

V gene: TRBV5-1
clone size: few
D gene: TRBD1
J gene: TRBJ1-2
CDR3 protein: CASSETGALGYGYTF
CDR3 DNA: TGCGCCAGCAGCGAAACAGGGGCCTTGGGCTATGGCTACACCTTC

V gene: TRBV7-3
clone size: NA
D gene: NA
J gene: TRBJ2-3
CDR3 protein: CASSRAEGDTQYF
CDR3 DNA: TGTGCCAGCAGCCGGGCGGAGGGAGATACGCAGTATTTT

V gene: TRBV16
clone size: NA
D gene: NA
J gene: TRBJ1-1
CDR3 protein: CASSQLSGSGAFF
CDR3 DNA: TGTGCCAGCAGCCAATTGTCCGGCAGCGGAGCTTTCTTT

V gene: TRBV7-8
clone size: NA
D gene: TRBD1
J gene: TRBJ1-1
CDR3 protein: CASSLALQGQGKGTEAFF
CDR3 DNA: TGTGCCAGCAGCTTAGCTCTCCAGGGACAGGGGAAGGGGACTGAAGCTTTCTTT

V gene: TRBV28
clone size: NA
D gene: TRBD1
J gene: TRBJ1-6
CDR3 protein: CASSLDGTGVGSPLHF
CDR3 DNA: TGTGCCAGCAGTTTAGACGGAACAGGGGTCGGATCACCCCTCCACTTT

V gene: TRBV7-9
clone size: NA
D gene: TRBD1
J gene: TRBJ1-1
CDR3 protein: CASSSDRGPWNTEAFF
CDR3 DNA: TGTGCCAGCAGCTCAGACAGGGGCCCGTGGAACACTGAAGCTTTCTTT

V gene: TRBV12-5
clone size: NA
D gene: TRBD1
J gene: TRBJ1-1
CDR3 protein: CASGLGSTGGRTEAFF
CDR3 DNA: TGTGCTAGTGGTTTGGGATCCACAGGGGGAAGGACTGAAGCTTTCTTT

V gene: TRBV4-2
clone size: once
D gene: NA
J gene: TRBJ2-1
CDR3 protein: CASSQVDEQFF
CDR3 DNA: TGTGCCAGCAGCCAAGTCGATGAGCAGTTCTTC

V gene: TRBV10-3
clone size: once
D gene: NA
J gene: TRBJ2-3
CDR3 protein: CAISELTGGRTDTQYF
CDR3 DNA: TGTGCCATCAGTGAGCTTACGGGGGGCCGCACAGATACGCAGTATTTT

V gene: TRBV2
clone size: once
D gene: NA
J gene: TRBJ1-1
CDR3 protein: CASSDGARAGAAFF
CDR3 DNA: TGTGCCAGCAGTGATGGTGCGAGGGCAGGTGCGGCTTTCTTT

V gene: TRBV27
clone size: NA
D gene: NA
J gene: TRBJ1-2
CDR3 protein: CASSDDYNYGYTF
CDR3 DNA: TGTGCCAGCAGTGACGACTATAACTATGGCTACACCTTC

V gene: TRBV19
clone size: NA
D gene: NA
J gene: TRBJ2-3
CDR3 protein: CASSIDAGSTDTQYF
CDR3 DNA: TGTGCCAGTAGTATAGACGCGGGATCCACAGATACGCAGTATTTT

V gene: TRBV29-1
clone size: few
D gene: NA
J gene: TRBJ2-5
CDR3 protein: CSVLRGVGQETQYF
CDR3 DNA: TGCAGCGTCCTGCGGGGAGTGGGGCAAGAGACCCAGTACTTC

V gene: TRBV1
clone size: NA
D gene: NA
J gene: TRBJ1-2
CDR3 protein: CTSSQVNRASNYGYTF
CDR3 DNA: TGCACCAGCAGCCAAGTTAACAGAGCCTCTAACTATGGCTACACCTTC

V gene: TRBV21-1
clone size: once
D gene: NA
J gene: TRBJ1-5
CDR3 protein: CASSNKGHSNQPQHF
CDR3 DNA: TGTGCCAGCAGCAACAAGGGGCACAGCAATCAGCCCCAGCATTTT

V gene: TRBV5-1
clone size: once
D gene: TRBD2
J gene: TRBJ2-3
CDR3 protein: CASSWAGDTDTQYF
CDR3 DNA: TGCGCCAGCAGCTGGGCGGGGGACACAGATACGCAGTATTTT

V gene: TRBV19
clone size: NA
D gene: NA
J gene: TRBJ2-1
CDR3 protein: CASSIEGGNEQFF
CDR3 DNA: TGTGCCAGTAGTATAGAAGGCGGCAATGAGCAGTTCTTC

V gene: TRBV28
clone size: once
D gene: TRBD1
J gene: TRBJ2-7
CDR3 protein: CATQRVRGPYEQYF
CDR3 DNA: TGTGCCACCCAAAGGGTCAGGGGGCCCTACGAGCAGTACTTC

V gene: TRBV12-5
clone size: few
D gene: NA
J gene: TRBJ1-1
CDR3 protein: CASPRGGAAVGGNTEAFF
CDR3 DNA: TGTGCTAGCCCACGAGGAGGGGCGGCCGTCGGGGGGAACACTGAAGCTTTCTTT

V gene: TRBV7-8
clone size: once
D gene: NA
J gene: TRBJ1-6
CDR3 protein: CASSHLRINSPLHF
CDR3 DNA: TGTGCCAGCAGCCACTTGAGGATCAATTCACCCCTCCACTTT

V gene: TRBV4-3
clone size: NA
D gene: TRBD1
J gene: TRBJ1-2
CDR3 protein: CASSQSLGQEYGYTF
CDR3 DNA: TGCGCCAGCAGCCAAAGTTTGGGACAGGAGTATGGCTACACCTTC

V gene: TRBV7-6
clone size: NA
D gene: TRBD1
J gene: TRBJ1-4
CDR3 protein: CASSSRDSSNEKLFF
CDR3 DNA: TGTGCCAGCAGCTCCCGGGACAGCAGCAATGAAAAACTGTTTTTT

V gene: TRBV4-1
clone size: few
D gene: NA
J gene: TRBJ1-4
CDR3 protein: CASSQVLGGATNEKLFF
CDR3 DNA: TGCGCCAGCAGCCAAGTCCTGGGGGGTGCAACTAATGAAAAACTGTTTTTT

V gene: TRBV5-1
clone size: few
D gene: NA
J gene: TRBJ2-5
CDR3 protein: CASSPTTEGTPGTQYF
CDR3 DNA: TGCGCCAGCAGCCCCACGACCGAGGGTACCCCCGGGACCCAGTACTTC

V gene: TRBV28
clone size: NA
D gene: NA
J gene: TRBJ1-5
CDR3 protein: CASSFVRSNQPQHF
CDR3 DNA: TGTGCCAGCAGTTTCGTGCGTAGCAATCAGCCCCAGCATTTT

V gene: TRBV5-1
clone size: NA
D gene: TRBD2
J gene: TRBJ2-3
CDR3 protein: CASSLTSLLDTQYF
CDR3 DNA: TGCGCCAGCAGCCTGACTAGCCTACTAGATACGCAGTATTTT

V gene: TRBV2
clone size: NA
D gene: NA
J gene: TRBJ2-1
CDR3 protein: CASSVTGGDYNEQFF
CDR3 DNA: TGTGCCAGCAGTGTGACAGGTGGGGATTACAATGAGCAGTTCTTC

V gene: TRBV4-1
clone size: few
D gene: NA
J gene: TRBJ1-2
CDR3 protein: CASSPSVGLLRVYGYTF
CDR3 DNA: TGCGCCAGCAGCCCAAGCGTCGGATTACTTCGAGTCTATGGCTACACCTTC

V gene: TRBV7-3
clone size: NA
D gene: TRBD1
J gene: TRBJ2-2
CDR3 protein: CASSLLVRRTGGKRNTGELFF
CDR3 DNA: TGTGCCAGCAGCTTATTGGTACGAAGGACAGGGGGCAAGAGGAACACCGGGGAGCTGTTTTTT

V gene: TRBV7-2
clone size: NA
D gene: TRBD1
J gene: TRBJ1-2
CDR3 protein: CASSLVGQVNYGYTF
CDR3 DNA: TGTGCCAGCAGCTTAGTAGGACAGGTGAACTATGGCTACACCTTC

V gene: TRBV29-1
clone size: NA
D gene: NA
J gene: TRBJ1-6
CDR3 protein: CSARTGGNDSPLHF
CDR3 DNA: TGCAGCGCTAGAACGGGGGGGAATGACTCACCCCTCCACTTT

V gene: TRBV15
clone size: NA
D gene: NA
J gene: TRBJ1-5
CDR3 protein: CATSREASNQPQHF
CDR3 DNA: TGTGCCACCAGCCGGGAAGCGTCAAATCAGCCCCAGCATTTT

V gene: TRBV6-5
clone size: NA
D gene: TRBD1
J gene: TRBJ1-1
CDR3 protein: CASRDRDTEAFF
CDR3 DNA: TGTGCCAGCAGAGACAGGGACACTGAAGCTTTCTTT

V gene: TRBV11-2
clone size: NA
D gene: NA
J gene: TRBJ1-3
CDR3 protein: CASSSRRGGMSGNTIYF
CDR3 DNA: TGTGCCAGCAGCTCCCGAAGGGGGGGCATGTCTGGAAACACCATATATTTT

V gene: TRBV2
clone size: NA
D gene: NA
J gene: TRBJ2-2
CDR3 protein: CASLWELEGENTGELFF
CDR3 DNA: TGTGCCAGCCTTTGGGAGCTCGAGGGGGAGAACACCGGGGAGCTGTTTTTT

V gene: TRBV5-6
clone size: NA
D gene: NA
J gene: TRBJ1-5
CDR3 protein: CASTIAIGQRYQPQHF
CDR3 DNA: TGTGCCAGCACCATAGCGATAGGACAGAGGTATCAGCCCCAGCATTTT

V gene: TRBV4-3
clone size: few
D gene: NA
J gene: TRBJ1-4
CDR3 protein: CASSRDVGDIGEKLFF
CDR3 DNA: TGCGCCAGCAGCCGAGACGTCGGGGATATCGGTGAAAAACTGTTTTTT

V gene: TRBV4-1
clone size: NA
D gene: TRBD2
J gene: TRBJ2-1
CDR3 protein: CASSQGESLAGGPEVDEQFF
CDR3 DNA: TGCGCCAGCAGCCAAGGGGAATCACTAGCGGGGGGGCCTGAGGTCGATGAGCAGTTCTTC

V gene: TRBV15
clone size: NA
D gene: NA
J gene: TRBJ1-1
CDR3 protein: CATSRGLVWGDTEAFF
CDR3 DNA: TGTGCCACCAGCAGAGGCTTGGTGTGGGGAGACACTGAAGCTTTCTTT

V gene: TRBV28
clone size: NA
D gene: NA
J gene: TRBJ2-7
CDR3 protein: CASSLQTPPIYEQYF
CDR3 DNA: TGTGCCAGCAGTTTACAGACACCCCCTATTTACGAGCAGTACTTC

V gene: TRBV13
clone size: NA
D gene: NA
J gene: TRBJ2-1
CDR3 protein: CASSLGLYRDSYNEQFF
CDR3 DNA: TGTGCCAGCAGCTTAGGACTCTACAGGGATTCCTACAATGAGCAGTTCTTC

V gene: TRBV5-1
clone size: NA
D gene: TRBD2
J gene: TRBJ2-3
CDR3 protein: CASSSGTSGGGSTDTQYF
CDR3 DNA: TGCGCCAGCAGCTCTGGGACTAGCGGGGGGGGGAGCACAGATACGCAGTATTTT